A selection of T cell receptor beta chains follows, all from one sample in a study of metastatic and nonmetastatic thyroid tumors. Using MiXCR, TCRdb re-called clones from the PCR reads. The sample shows about 92,000 clones, 14% to 15% of them seen only once. The source material was blood. These receptors originate from a female donor with papillary thyroid cancer or a benign thyroid nodule (not recorded which). Some clones in this sample may be carry-over from other donors' samples. Each CDR3 is given with its conserved first and last residue. Fields, in order: D gene, V gene, J gene, CDR3 protein. A D gene is named only where the DNA matches it firmly.

d_gene: NA; v_gene: TRBV2; j_gene: TRBJ1-5; CDR3aa: CASSGRVSNQPQHF
d_gene: NA; v_gene: TRBV6-2/TRBV6-3; j_gene: TRBJ2-2; CDR3aa: CASSYWLGANTGELFF
d_gene: TRBD2; v_gene: TRBV6-2/TRBV6-3; j_gene: TRBJ2-3; CDR3aa: CASSYPRTSGGALSTDTQYF
d_gene: TRBD1; v_gene: TRBV20-1; j_gene: TRBJ1-2; CDR3aa: CSARGDSYNYGYTF
d_gene: TRBD1; v_gene: TRBV9; j_gene: TRBJ2-7; CDR3aa: CASSKWDSSYEQYF
d_gene: NA; v_gene: TRBV5-1; j_gene: TRBJ2-7; CDR3aa: CASRRGVSYEQYF
d_gene: NA; v_gene: TRBV28; j_gene: TRBJ2-2; CDR3aa: CASSGGGVITGELFF
d_gene: NA; v_gene: TRBV9; j_gene: TRBJ2-2; CDR3aa: CASRPGLRNTGELFF
d_gene: NA; v_gene: TRBV4-2; j_gene: TRBJ2-7; CDR3aa: CASSQKGYEQYF
d_gene: NA; v_gene: TRBV7-9; j_gene: TRBJ1-4; CDR3aa: CASSARGYNEKLFF
d_gene: NA; v_gene: TRBV6-2/TRBV6-3; j_gene: TRBJ2-3; CDR3aa: CASSSDTDTQYF
d_gene: NA; v_gene: TRBV3-1; j_gene: TRBJ2-5; CDR3aa: CASSQDVGAEETQYF
d_gene: NA; v_gene: TRBV6-1; j_gene: TRBJ1-2; CDR3aa: CASSHRQVPLLQGYTF
d_gene: TRBD1; v_gene: TRBV30; j_gene: TRBJ1-4; CDR3aa: CAWNRGTNEKLFF
d_gene: TRBD1; v_gene: TRBV5-4; j_gene: TRBJ1-3; CDR3aa: CASSRTGGSGNTIYF
d_gene: NA; v_gene: TRBV7-6; j_gene: TRBJ1-6; CDR3aa: CASSLELRANSPLHF
d_gene: TRBD2; v_gene: TRBV20-1; j_gene: TRBJ2-7; CDR3aa: CSARRGRASGVLRQYF
d_gene: TRBD2; v_gene: TRBV3-1; j_gene: TRBJ2-2; CDR3aa: CASSKVAGVNTGELFF
d_gene: TRBD2; v_gene: TRBV20-1; j_gene: TRBJ2-1; CDR3aa: CSARGTSGASYNEQFF
d_gene: NA; v_gene: TRBV7-6; j_gene: TRBJ1-3; CDR3aa: CASARSDLGNTIYF
d_gene: NA; v_gene: TRBV6-2/TRBV6-3; j_gene: TRBJ1-1; CDR3aa: CASSYLRVTEAFF
d_gene: NA; v_gene: TRBV29-1; j_gene: TRBJ2-4; CDR3aa: CSAADLDGENIQYF
d_gene: TRBD1; v_gene: TRBV10-1; j_gene: TRBJ2-2; CDR3aa: CASSESRQGTGELFF
d_gene: TRBD2; v_gene: TRBV19; j_gene: TRBJ2-5; CDR3aa: CASRPSGGAAVRTQYF
d_gene: NA; v_gene: TRBV5-8; j_gene: TRBJ2-3; CDR3aa: CASSFSGGADTQYF
d_gene: TRBD2; v_gene: TRBV28; j_gene: TRBJ2-5; CDR3aa: CASSLRRAGGQETQYF
d_gene: NA; v_gene: TRBV18; j_gene: TRBJ1-1; CDR3aa: CASSPAPSVLNTEAFF
d_gene: NA; v_gene: TRBV12-3/TRBV12-4; j_gene: TRBJ2-1; CDR3aa: CASSYIRGGAPEQQFF
d_gene: NA; v_gene: TRBV2; j_gene: TRBJ1-1; CDR3aa: CASSLVVRGTEAFF
d_gene: TRBD1; v_gene: TRBV18; j_gene: TRBJ1-3; CDR3aa: CASSPGQGAFRNTIYF
d_gene: NA; v_gene: TRBV29-1; j_gene: TRBJ1-1; CDR3aa: CSVEPRGRSDTEAFF
d_gene: TRBD1; v_gene: TRBV5-1; j_gene: TRBJ1-4; CDR3aa: CASSLDTGTANEKMFF
d_gene: NA; v_gene: TRBV7-2; j_gene: TRBJ2-7; CDR3aa: CASSFQGSSYEQYF
d_gene: TRBD1; v_gene: TRBV7-9; j_gene: TRBJ1-2; CDR3aa: CASSPQGKYGYTF
d_gene: TRBD1; v_gene: TRBV6-1; j_gene: TRBJ2-7; CDR3aa: CASSDGTGGTYEQYF
d_gene: NA; v_gene: TRBV27; j_gene: TRBJ2-5; CDR3aa: CASKAGAGETQYF
d_gene: NA; v_gene: TRBV7-9; j_gene: TRBJ2-7; CDR3aa: CASSQRQVLYEQYF
d_gene: NA; v_gene: TRBV28; j_gene: TRBJ1-2; CDR3aa: CASSSRVGGNYGYTF